This T cell receptor (beta chain) was captured in a study of cytomegalovirus exposure and HLA in healthy donors. Concerning this clone itself: Its antigen is not identified.

Primers: 60 Vbeta forward and 13 Jbeta reverse. Repertoires were generated with immunoSEQ multiplex PCR, while TCRdb's copy carries only in-frame clones and drops some. The sample lists about 140,000 clones; less than 85% were seen once. Whole-study results and caveats: Among donors in an Asian-associated ancestry cluster, a later analysis reportedly found fewer N-insertions than the roughly 610-donor mean. A few chains linked to CMV were shown in vitro to be specific for CMV antigens.

Per the germline V gene, CDR1 is SGHRS and CDR2 is YFSETQ. Trimming cost V 4 bases and J 8 bases; bases outside gene matches: 4. There are 14 residues in the CDR3. The chain uses TRBV5-1 and TRBJ2-1; TRBD1 aligns across 12 bases. Sequenced sample: PBMCs. The receptor was isolated from a man aged 40-55 years in good health and CMV-seropositive. In nucleotides, the CDR3 is TGCGCCAGCAGCGGGACAGGGGGCCCAGATGAGCAGTTCTTC. Encoded protein: CASSGTGGPDEQFF.